The clone carrying this T cell receptor (beta chain) was counted a single time. This entry is derived from a study of blood T cell repertoires in COVID-19. Per the original methods: It was from reference gene primer amplification that nucleated cell counts were estimated. Data came from immunoSEQ multiplex PCR; TCRdb stores just in-frame clones and leaves some out. Clone size and the V and J calls come from that table; the DNA yielded D and trimming. The sample includes 300,000 or so clones, more than 80% of them seen just once. The receptor was derived from a woman in her 40s with acute or convalescent COVID-19. The material sequenced was peripheral blood.

The CDR3 bases are TGTGCCAGCTCACCGCGGACAGGGAAATATAATTCACCCCTCCACTTT. It codes for CASSPRTGKYNSPLHF. The chain employs TRBV18 and TRBJ1-6; 8 bases are shared with TRBD1. The germline gives CDR1 KGHSH, CDR2 LQKENI. V gave up 3 bases and J gave up 4 bases; unmatched junction bases: 5. The CDR3 covers 16 residues.